These 26 T cell receptor beta chains originate from one sample sequenced in a study of T cell responses to AZD1222 COVID-19 vaccine. Assay used: immunoSEQ multiplex PCR; TCRdb lists only in-frame clones, some missing. The sample has 110,000 to 150,000 clones; 75% to 90% are singletons. Specimen: peripheral blood, collected on day 0 of AZD1222 vaccination. Receptors originate from an adult in good health.

V usage is TRBV5-1 and J usage is TRBJ2-7; D may be TRBD2 (7 bases). The CDR3 covers 16 residues. Germline lookup yields CDR1 SGHRS and CDR2 YFSETQ. Between the trimmed V and J ends, which lost 6 bases and 0 bases, there was a span of 19 bases. The CDR3 here is CASKREDSAISYEQYF. The CDR3, as DNA: TGCGCCAGCAAACGGGAGGACAGTGCAATCTCCTACGAGCAGTACTTC.

This chain links TRBV19 with TRBJ1-5; 7 bases map to TRBD1. V shed 6 bases and J 6 bases; nucleotides not matched to a gene: 11. Germline-derived CDR1 and CDR2 are LNHDA and SQIVND (reference sequence). This CDR3 comprises 15 residues. In DNA form, the CDR3 reads TGTGCCAGTAGGGGAGGTGGGCAGGGGGTTCAGCCCCAGCATTTT. Amino acid sequence: CASRGGGQGVQPQHF.

The genes are TRBV7-2 and TRBJ2-7; 10 bases map to TRBD1. Germline-derived CDR1 and CDR2 are SGHTA and FQGNSA. CDR3 length: 15 amino acids. J lost 3 bases, V lost 1 base, and 3 bases had no gene match. The CDR3 is CASSLGGTGVYEQYF. Written as DNA, the CDR3 is TGTGCCAGCAGCTTAGGAGGGACAGGGGTCTACGAGCAGTACTTC.

The rearrangement joins TRBV7-9 to TRBJ1-4; D is possibly TRBD1 (6 bases). In germline, CDR1 is SEHNR, CDR2 FQNEAQ (reference sequence). This CDR3 comprises 15 residues. V lost 5 bases and J lost 7, with 17 bases in between. CDR3 bases: TGTGCCAGCAGCCGGGAGGTCGGCAGGGGTGAAAAACTGTTTTTT. As protein: CASSREVGRGEKLFF. Looking up the rest from reference TRBV7-9 and TRBJ1-4 gives the full variable domain: DTGVSQNPRHKITKRGQNVTFRCDPISEHNRLYWYRQTLGQGPEFLTYFQNEAQLEKSRLLSDRFSAERPKGSFSTLEIQRTEQGDSAMYLCASSREVGRGEKLFFGSGTQLSVL.

CDR3: CASSEGVLVRHGQPQHF. The CDR3 coding sequence is TGTGCCAGCAGTGAAGGGGTCCTGGTCCGTCATGGGCAGCCCCAGCATTTT. The chain employs TRBV2 and TRBJ1-5; D is ambiguous. The CDR3 has 17 amino acids. Germline CDR1 is SNHLY and CDR2 is FYNNEI. Between the trimmed V and J ends, which lost 1 base and 7 bases, there was a span of 20 bases. Full variable domain (outside the CDR3, taken from reference TRBV2 and TRBJ1-5): EPEVTQTPSHQVTQMGQEVILRCVPISNHLYFYWYRQILGQKVEFLVSFYNNEISEKSEIFDDQFSVERPDGSNFTLKIRSTKLEDSAMYFCASSEGVLVRHGQPQHFGDGTRLSIL.

The chain combines TRBV4-1 with TRBJ1-3; possible D gene TRBD1, 6 bases. Germline CDR1 MGHRA, CDR2 YSYEKL. V was clipped by 1 base and J by 0 bases, with 16 bases between them. The CDR3 is made up of 18 amino acids. CDR3 amino acids: CASSQVRMSGASGNTIYF. Written as DNA, the CDR3 is TGCGCCAGCAGCCAAGTGAGGATGTCGGGGGCCTCTGGAAACACCATATATTTT.

J is TRBJ1-6 and V is TRBV5-1; D is unclear. The CDR3 covers 14 residues. Germline V gives CDR1 SGHRS, CDR2 YFSETQ. Trimming left V 0 bases short and J 9 bases short, with 10 bases between. CDR3: CASSLGELGSPLHF. DNA of the CDR3: TGCGCCAGCAGCTTGGGGGAACTGGGTTCACCCCTCCACTTT.

This sequence joins TRBV5-1 and TRBJ1-5; D gene uncertain. Germline CDR1 reads SGHRS; CDR2 reads YFSETQ. Trimming pared 0 bases from V and 2 bases from J, leaving 12 bases between. There are 16 residues in the CDR3. CDR3 nucleotide sequence: TGCGCCAGCAGCTTGGGACCACCTGGGGGCAATCAGCCCCAGCATTTT. Amino acid sequence: CASSLGPPGGNQPQHF.

This chain links TRBV18 with TRBJ1-1; D gene uncertain. Looked up from germline, CDR1 is KGHSH and CDR2 is LQKENI. The CDR3 sequence is 12 residues long. Trimming pared 4 bases from V and 10 bases from J, leaving 13 bases between. The CDR3: CASSRDGEGAFF. The CDR3 DNA reads TGTGCCAGCTCACGCGACGGGGAGGGAGCTTTCTTT.

Turning to this clone: At one end the junction does not follow the germline gene, possibly because of a read error. The chain has TRBV25-1 and TRBJ1-1; 9 bases fit TRBD1. Germline CDR1 is MGHDK and CDR2 is SYGVNS. CDR3 length equals 12 residues. DNA for the CDR3: TGTGCCAGCAGTGTGACAGGGGGGGGTTCCCATTTT. Translated, it gives CASSVTGGGSHF.

This chain uses TRBV28 with TRBJ2-7; 9 bases map to TRBD2. V was pared by 7 bases and J by 2 bases, with 6 bases of the junction left unmatched. This CDR3 has 14 amino acids. Per the germline V gene, CDR1 is MDHEN and CDR2 is SYDVKM. The CDR3 here is CASNLAGTPYEQYF. CDR3 bases: TGTGCCAGCAACCTAGCGGGAACTCCCTACGAGCAGTACTTC.

The V and J genes are TRBV9 and TRBJ2-1; D unresolved. The germline CDR1 and CDR2 sequences are SGDLS and YYNGEE. This CDR3 spans 14 amino acids. V shed 1 base and J shed 9 bases, with 14 bases lying between them. The CDR3 DNA sequence: TGTGCCAGCAGCGTAATAGGTGGGGTGGGTGAGCAGTTCTTC. As protein: CASSVIGGVGEQFF.

Here the CDR3 DNA reads TGCGCCAGCAGCCCTACGGAGGGATCCGAGCAGTACTTC. Its translation: CASSPTEGSEQYF. The rearrangement uses TRBV4-1 and TRBJ2-7; possible D gene TRBD2, 6 bases. The length of the CDR3 is 13 residues. The V gene lost 4 bases and the J gene lost 6 bases, with 13 bases spanning the gap. Germline CDR1 MGHRA, CDR2 YSYEKL.

This chain links TRBV15 with TRBJ2-2; the match to TRBD1 covers 7 bases. Trimming at V came to 3 bases and at J to 5 bases, leaving 3 bases not matched to a gene. The germline gives CDR1 LNHNV, CDR2 YYDKDF (reference sequence). The length of the CDR3 is 14 residues. The CDR3 loop is CATSSGRGTGELFF. In DNA form, the CDR3 reads TGTGCCACCAGCAGCGGCAGGGGGACCGGGGAGCTGTTTTTT. Full variable domain (outside the CDR3, taken from reference TRBV15 and TRBJ2-2): DAMVIQNPRYQVTQFGKPVTLSCSQTLNHNVMYWYQQKSSQAPKLLFHYYDKDFNNEADTPDNFQSRRPNTSFCFLDIRSPGLGDTAMYLCATSSGRGTGELFFGEGSRLTVL.

This chain links TRBV6-5 with TRBJ2-1, with 7 nucleotides matching TRBD1. The CDR3 length is 14 residues. With V trimmed by 6 bases and J by 4 bases, 6 bases remained unmatched. The germline V gene has CDR1 MNHEY and CDR2 SVGAGI. CDR3 coding DNA: TGTGCCAGCAGCTCGGACAGGAGTTACAATGAGCAGTTCTTC. Translation gives CASSSDRSYNEQFF.

This clone was seen only a few times. The V and J genes are TRBV30 and TRBJ1-2; unclear D gene. The CDR3 covers 14 residues. The germline V gene encodes CDR1 GTSNPN and CDR2 SVGIG (reference sequence). V was pared by 4 bases and J by 1 base, with 13 bases between. The chain's CDR3 is CAWNTVDRNYGYTF. The CDR3 DNA sequence: TGTGCCTGGAACACCGTCGACCGTAACTATGGCTACACCTTC.

DNA of the CDR3: TGTGCCAGCAGCGCCAGTCGTGCAGGGACTGGAAACACCATATATTTT. Translating gives CASSASRAGTGNTIYF. The rearrangement joins TRBV5-5 to TRBJ1-3, with D possibly being TRBD1 (5 bases). The germline V gene encodes CDR1 SGHKS and CDR2 YYEKEE (reference sequence). Between the trimmed V and J ends, which lost 4 bases and 2 bases, there was a span of 16 bases. The CDR3 is 16 residues long.

The chain uses TRBV5-4 and TRBJ2-2; 8 nucleotides align to TRBD1. V lost 0 bases and J lost 16; bases outside the gene matches: 8. The CDR3 has 13 amino acids. Germline values: CDR1 SGHNT, CDR2 YYREEE (reference sequence). The CDR3 sequence: CASSLDRGQGPFF. The CDR3 nucleotides are TGTGCCAGCAGCTTGGATCGCGGACAGGGTCCGTTTTTT.

This sequence joins TRBV27 and TRBJ2-7; D uncertain. Trimming left V 5 bases short and J 3 bases short, with 8 bases between. CDR1 is MNHEY and CDR2 is SMNVEV in the germline V gene (reference sequence). The CDR3 covers 12 residues. In DNA, the CDR3 is TGTGCCAGCAGTCCCAACAACTACGAGCAGTACTTC. This encodes CASSPNNYEQYF.

This chain uses TRBV11-2 with TRBJ1-2; 8 nucleotides agree with TRBD1. Germline lookup yields CDR1 SGHAT and CDR2 FQNNGV. Germline trimming cut 5 bases from V and 4 bases from J; bases unmatched to any gene: 6. The CDR3 totals 14 residues. The CDR3 is CASSASGGGYGYTF. The CDR3 nucleotides are TGTGCCAGCAGCGCGTCAGGGGGCGGCTATGGCTACACCTTC.

This clone appeared once. The CDR3 coding sequence is TGTGCCACCAGTGATTATAGGACAGCGACGGCGCAGTACTTC. Its translation is CATSDYRTATAQYF. The chain couples TRBV24-1 to TRBJ2-7; D is perhaps TRBD1 (6 bases). Trimming cost V 2 bases and J 9 bases, with 16 bases left between them. The CDR3 has 14 residues. The germline CDR1 and CDR2 sequences are KGHDR and SFDVKD.

This chain connects TRBV28 to TRBJ2-2; 7 bases are shared with TRBD2. Germline CDR1 is MDHEN and CDR2 is SYDVKM. V was clipped by 7 bases and J by 5 bases; unmatched bases: 4. The CDR3 loop spans 13 amino acids. The CDR3 DNA follows: TGTGCCAGCACCATTAGCGGGACCGGGGAGCTGTTTTTT. This encodes CASTISGTGELFF.

The J gene is TRBJ1-3, the V gene TRBV19; no clear D gene. CDR1 is LNHDA, CDR2 SQIVND, per germline (reference sequence). V lost 4 bases, J lost 1 base, and 11 bases lay in between. The length of the CDR3 is 15 residues. CDR3 coding DNA: TGTGCCAGTAGTAGAGTCGGACTGTCTGGAAACACCATATATTTT. Translation: CASSRVGLSGNTIYF.

This clone was observed a single time. The chain carries TRBV30 and TRBJ2-5, with 7 bases matching TRBD1. The CDR3 is 13 residues long. With V trimmed by 1 base and J by 5 bases, 4 bases remained unmatched. CDR1 and CDR2 from the germline V gene are GTSNPN and SVGIG (reference sequence). CDR3 nucleotides: TGTGCCTGGAGTGCAGGGGGACGGGAGACCCAGTACTTC. It yields the protein CAWSAGGRETQYF.

The rearrangement uses TRBV28 and TRBJ2-7, with no clear D. Trimming pared 8 bases from V and 4 bases from J, leaving 15 bases between. The CDR3 sequence is 13 residues long. The germline CDR1 and CDR2 sequences are MDHEN and SYDVKM. The CDR3 DNA is TGTGCCAGCGGTAAACGGATACATTACGAGCAGTACTTC. This translates into CASGKRIHYEQYF. Combining the CDR3 with reference TRBV28 and TRBJ2-7 gives the whole variable domain DVKVTQSSRYLVKRTGEKVFLECVQDMDHENMFWYRQDPGLGLRLIYFSYDVKMKEKGDIPEGYSVSREKKERFSLILESASTNQTSMYLCASGKRIHYEQYFGPGTRLTVT.

The chain recombines TRBV30 with TRBJ2-7; 7 bases line up with TRBD1. Trimming at V came to 2 bases and at J to 3 bases, leaving 13 bases not matched to a gene. This CDR3 has 16 amino acids. CDR1 is GTSNPN, CDR2 SVGIG, per germline (reference sequence). CDR3 in DNA: TGTGCCTGGAGTAGCCATGACAGGGCCTCTCTCTACGAGCAGTACTTC. Amino acids: CAWSSHDRASLYEQYF.